The clone carrying this TCR beta chain was counted only a few times. Its target is not known. This CDR3 is built from 16 residues. Germline V lookup: CDR1 SGHDN, CDR2 FVKESK. Losses at the gene ends were 4 bases for V and 4 bases for J; bases not matched to a gene: 10. The source of the sample is a study of T cell responses to AZD1222 COVID-19 vaccine. Assay used: immunoSEQ multiplex PCR; TCRdb lists only in-frame clones, some missing. This repertoire shows 180,000 or so clones, about 90% found once; its top ten account for 1.3%. Study-level points and caveats: Repertoires in all cases were sampled only once the peak T cell response had passed. Dominant at 160-218 and 743-854, vaccine-associated CD4 TCRs also spanned spike. Baseline seropositivity characterized only a handful of AZD1222 recipients. Possibly, clonal diversity was underestimated; donors were largely white British and included more females.

Here the sequenced sample was peripheral blood, taken 28 days after the second AZD1222 dose. The source is an adult who received the AZD1222 COVID-19 vaccine. The chain joins TRBV14 to TRBJ1-1; 9 bases match TRBD1. The CDR3 protein is CASSLDRGFTTTEAFF. The CDR3, as DNA: TGTGCCAGCAGCCTGGACAGGGGTTTTACTACCACTGAAGCTTTCTTT.